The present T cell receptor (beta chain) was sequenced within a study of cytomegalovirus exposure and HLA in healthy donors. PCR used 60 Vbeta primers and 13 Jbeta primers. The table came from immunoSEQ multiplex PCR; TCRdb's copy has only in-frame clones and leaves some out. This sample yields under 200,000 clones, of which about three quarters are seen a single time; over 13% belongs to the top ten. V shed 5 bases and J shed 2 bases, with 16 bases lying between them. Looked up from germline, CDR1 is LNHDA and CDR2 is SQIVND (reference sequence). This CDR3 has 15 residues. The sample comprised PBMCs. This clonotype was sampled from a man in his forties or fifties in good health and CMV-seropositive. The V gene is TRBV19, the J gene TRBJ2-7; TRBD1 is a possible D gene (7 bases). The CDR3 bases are TGTGCCAGTAGTGCCTACAGGGGAGGCCCCTACGAGCAGTACTTC. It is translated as CASSAYRGGPYEQYF.